This T cell receptor beta chain was captured in a study of T cells after yellow fever vaccination. The CDR3 has 15 amino acids. Germline CDR1 is SGDLS and CDR2 is YYNGEE. Production of TCR cDNA was by 5'RACE template switching, which also added a universal primer site and UMIs. Each CDR3 protein is one row after TCRdb ran MiXCR on the 5' RACE reads. This table has 450,000 to 550,000 distinct CDR3 sequences, roughly 22% appearing once. General study findings and limits: A small proportion of clonotypes was detected in both the CD4 and CD8 compartments.

About this clonotype: The antigen is not known. Sequence at one end of the junction differs from germline and may be a read error.

This receptor was identified in a man aged 18 to 30 who received the YFV17D yellow fever vaccine. This material consisted of PBMCs, taken approximately 20 days after the first yellow fever vaccination. The V gene is TRBV9, the J gene TRBJ2-3, with D perhaps TRBD2 (7 bases). The CDR3 sequence: CASSVGGGRAETQYF. The CDR3 nucleotides are TGTGCCAGCAGCGTTGGGGGGGGGCGCGCAGAAACGCAGTATTTT.